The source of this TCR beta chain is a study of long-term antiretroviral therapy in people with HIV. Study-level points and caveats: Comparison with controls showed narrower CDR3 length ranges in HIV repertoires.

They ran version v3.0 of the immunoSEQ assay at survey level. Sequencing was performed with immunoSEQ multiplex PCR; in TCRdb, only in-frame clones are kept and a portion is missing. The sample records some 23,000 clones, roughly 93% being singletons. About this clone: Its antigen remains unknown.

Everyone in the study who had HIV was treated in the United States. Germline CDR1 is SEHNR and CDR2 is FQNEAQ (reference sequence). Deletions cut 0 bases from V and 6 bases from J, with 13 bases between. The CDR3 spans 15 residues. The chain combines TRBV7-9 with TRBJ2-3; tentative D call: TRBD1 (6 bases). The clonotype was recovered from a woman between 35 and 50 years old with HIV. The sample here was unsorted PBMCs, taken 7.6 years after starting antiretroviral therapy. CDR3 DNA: TGTGCCAGCAGCTTAGCGGGTACAGACAGGGATACGCAGTATTTT. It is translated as CASSLAGTDRDTQYF.